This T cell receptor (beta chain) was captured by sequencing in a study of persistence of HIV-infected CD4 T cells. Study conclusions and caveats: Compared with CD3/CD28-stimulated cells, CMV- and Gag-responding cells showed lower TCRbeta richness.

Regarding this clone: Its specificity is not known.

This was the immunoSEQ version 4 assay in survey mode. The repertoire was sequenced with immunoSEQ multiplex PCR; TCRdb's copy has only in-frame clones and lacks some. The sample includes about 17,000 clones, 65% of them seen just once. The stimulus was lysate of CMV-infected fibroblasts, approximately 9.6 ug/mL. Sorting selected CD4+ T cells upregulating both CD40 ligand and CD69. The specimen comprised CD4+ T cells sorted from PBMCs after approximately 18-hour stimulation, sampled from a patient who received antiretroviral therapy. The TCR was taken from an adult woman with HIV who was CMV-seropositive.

The CDR3 DNA follows: TGTGCCAGCAGCGTAGCTAAGGGGCGAGATACGCAGTATTTT. This encodes CASSVAKGRDTQYF. V and J are TRBV9 and TRBJ2-3; D perhaps matches TRBD1 (5 bases). Deletions cut 0 bases from V and 5 bases from J, with 10 bases between. Germline CDR1 is SGDLS and CDR2 is YYNGEE. This CDR3 is 14 amino acids long.